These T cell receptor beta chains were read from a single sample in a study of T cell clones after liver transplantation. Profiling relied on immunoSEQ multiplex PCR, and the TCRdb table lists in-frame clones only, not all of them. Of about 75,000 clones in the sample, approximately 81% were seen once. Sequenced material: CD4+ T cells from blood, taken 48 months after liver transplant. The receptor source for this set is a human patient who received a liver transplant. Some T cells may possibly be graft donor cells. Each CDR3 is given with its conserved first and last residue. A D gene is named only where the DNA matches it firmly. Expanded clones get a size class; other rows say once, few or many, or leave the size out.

CDR3: CASSSGYREGEAFF
DNA: TGTGCCAGCAGCTCCGGTTACAGGGAGGGGGAAGCTTTCTTT
J: TRBJ1-1
V: TRBV9
D: -
size: once

CDR3: CASSPLSGLAGINNEQFF
DNA: TGTGCCAGCAGTCCACTCTCAGGACTAGCGGGGATAAACAATGAGCAGTTCTTC
J: TRBJ2-1
V: TRBV27
D: TRBD2
size: once

CDR3: CASSEAGVGTSEQFF
DNA: TGTGCCAGCAGTGAAGCGGGAGTAGGGACTTCAGAGCAGTTCTTC
J: TRBJ2-1
V: TRBV6-4
D: TRBD2
size: few

CDR3: CASSLGTAGYNEQFF
DNA: TGTGCCAGCAGCTTAGGGACGGCGGGATACAATGAGCAGTTCTTC
J: TRBJ2-1
V: TRBV5-4
D: -
size: -

CDR3: CASSPLPDLYGYTF
DNA: TGTGCCAGCTCACCACTTCCGGACCTCTATGGCTACACCTTC
J: TRBJ1-2
V: TRBV18
D: -
size: -

CDR3: CASSFDRQGALVTGANVLTF
DNA: TGCGCCAGCAGCTTCGACCGCCAGGGTGCTTTGGTGACTGGGGCCAACGTCCTGACTTTC
J: TRBJ2-6
V: TRBV5-1
D: -
size: once

CDR3: CASSRADTQYF
DNA: TGTGCCAGCAGTCGGGCAGATACGCAGTATTTT
J: TRBJ2-3
V: TRBV25-1
D: -
size: once

CDR3: CASSLVIWGTHNEQFF
DNA: TGTGCCAGCAGCTTAGTCATATGGGGTACCCACAATGAGCAGTTCTTC
J: TRBJ2-1
V: TRBV7-2
D: -
size: -

CDR3: CAAKSRGSTGTNEKLFF
DNA: TGTGCCGCAAAAAGCAGGGGCTCGACGGGAACTAATGAAAAACTGTTTTTT
J: TRBJ1-4
V: TRBV19
D: -
size: -

CDR3: CASSVGSRGRVGETQYF
DNA: TGTGCCAGCAGCGTAGGGTCTCGTGGGCGGGTGGGAGAGACCCAGTACTTC
J: TRBJ2-5
V: TRBV9
D: -
size: -

CDR3: CASRLELAGGQDTQYF
DNA: TGTGCCAGCAGATTAGAACTAGCGGGGGGGCAAGATACGCAGTATTTT
J: TRBJ2-3
V: TRBV7-2
D: TRBD2
size: -

CDR3: CASSSASGRQATGYTF
DNA: TGCGCCAGCAGCTCGGCGTCGGGACGTCAGGCCACTGGCTACACCTTC
J: TRBJ1-2
V: TRBV5-1
D: -
size: -

CDR3: CASSLSPNGEQFF
DNA: TGTGCCAGCAGCTTAAGCCCTAATGGGGAGCAGTTCTTC
J: TRBJ2-1
V: TRBV7-3
D: -
size: -

CDR3: CASSLTGQGTDTQYF
DNA: TGTGCCAGCAGCTTAACAGGGCAGGGAACAGATACGCAGTATTTT
J: TRBJ2-3
V: TRBV7-3
D: -
size: -

CDR3: CASSQDHWDIQYF
DNA: TGCGCCAGCAGCCAAGATCACTGGGACATTCAGTACTTC
J: TRBJ2-4
V: TRBV4-3
D: -
size: -

CDR3: CASSQGQVNNSPLHF
DNA: TGTGCCAGCAGCCAAGGACAGGTGAATAATTCACCCCTCCACTTT
J: TRBJ1-6
V: TRBV14
D: -
size: -

CDR3: CASSSGSTDTQYF
DNA: TGCGCCAGCAGCTCGGGGTCCACAGATACGCAGTATTTT
J: TRBJ2-3
V: TRBV5-1
D: -
size: -

CDR3: CASSAGTSGGKQYF
DNA: TGTGCCAGCAGTGCCGGGACTAGCGGCGGTAAGCAGTACTTC
J: TRBJ2-7
V: TRBV25-1
D: TRBD2
size: -

CDR3: CASSPPGDGAKNIQYF
DNA: TGTGCCAGCTCACCCCCGGGGGATGGGGCCAAAAACATTCAGTACTTC
J: TRBJ2-4
V: TRBV18
D: -
size: -

CDR3: CSAARTGQDSEQYF
DNA: TGCAGCGCGGCGCGTACGGGACAGGACTCCGAGCAGTACTTC
J: TRBJ2-7
V: TRBV29-1
D: TRBD1
size: -

CDR3: CATTPEQSTDTQYF
DNA: TGTGCCACCACCCCGGAGCAAAGCACAGATACGCAGTATTTT
J: TRBJ2-3
V: TRBV19
D: -
size: -

CDR3: CASSWQGAGTEAFF
DNA: TGCGCCAGCAGCTGGCAGGGGGCCGGGACTGAAGCTTTCTTT
J: TRBJ1-1
V: TRBV5-1
D: TRBD1
size: -

CDR3: CASSLLDRYSGTGGTEKLFF
DNA: TGTGCCAGCAGTTTGCTCGACAGATATTCTGGGACAGGGGGTACGGAAAAACTGTTTTTT
J: TRBJ1-4
V: TRBV27
D: TRBD1
size: -

CDR3: CASSPNLKAFF
DNA: TGTGCCAGCAGTCCGAATTTGAAAGCTTTCTTT
J: TRBJ1-1
V: TRBV11-2
D: -
size: -

CDR3: CASSFMGLQRESTDTQYF
DNA: TGTGCCAGCAGTTTCATGGGCCTCCAGCGGGAGAGCACAGATACGCAGTATTTT
J: TRBJ2-3
V: TRBV28
D: TRBD2
size: -

CDR3: CASSSPGGGWTF
DNA: TGTGCCAGCAGTTCCCCTGGGGGTGGTTGGACATTC
J: TRBJ2-7
V: TRBV28
D: -
size: -

CDR3: CASSSQRVGQETQYF
DNA: TGTGCCAGCAGCTCCCAAAGGGTTGGGCAAGAGACCCAGTACTTC
J: TRBJ2-5
V: TRBV7-9
D: -
size: once

CDR3: CASSLSGNYNEQFF
DNA: TGTGCCAGCAGCTTAAGTGGGAACTACAATGAGCAGTTCTTC
J: TRBJ2-1
V: TRBV7-6
D: -
size: -

CDR3: CASSYSGIPSYEQYF
DNA: TGTGCCAGCAGTTACTCGGGCATACCCTCCTACGAGCAGTACTTC
J: TRBJ2-7
V: TRBV6-5
D: -
size: -

CDR3: CASSLDMGRGYTF
DNA: TGCGCCAGCAGCTTGGACATGGGACGAGGCTACACCTTC
J: TRBJ1-2
V: TRBV5-1
D: -
size: -

CDR3: CASREGPTNEKLFF
DNA: TGTGCCAGCAGAGAGGGCCCAACTAATGAAAAACTGTTTTTT
J: TRBJ1-4
V: TRBV6-5
D: -
size: -

CDR3: CASSYRDRGFYEQYF
DNA: TGTGCCAGCAGTTACAGGGACAGGGGATTCTACGAGCAGTACTTC
J: TRBJ2-7
V: TRBV6-5
D: TRBD1
size: -

CDR3: CASSQDSMSYEQYF
DNA: TGCGCCAGCAGCCAAGATTCCATGAGCTACGAGCAGTACTTC
J: TRBJ2-7
V: TRBV4-3
D: -
size: -

CDR3: CASSQEALIAHQPQHF
DNA: TGCGCCAGCAGCCAAGAAGCATTAATAGCACATCAGCCCCAGCATTTT
J: TRBJ1-5
V: TRBV4-1
D: -
size: -

CDR3: CASSQDETSGKPGEQFF
DNA: TGTGCCAGCAGCCAAGACGAGACTAGCGGGAAACCTGGAGAGCAGTTCTTC
J: TRBJ2-1
V: TRBV4-2
D: TRBD2
size: -

CDR3: CASSSKPEETQYF
DNA: TGTGCCAGCAGCTCGAAACCAGAAGAGACCCAGTACTTC
J: TRBJ2-5
V: TRBV7-9
D: -
size: -

CDR3: CASSAGYRDGSFSGANVLTF
DNA: TGCGCCAGCAGCGCGGGATACCGGGACGGATCCTTCTCTGGGGCCAACGTCCTGACTTTC
J: TRBJ2-6
V: TRBV4-3
D: -
size: once

CDR3: CASSLNRVDYGYTF
DNA: TGTGCCAGCAGCCTGAACAGGGTGGACTATGGCTACACCTTC
J: TRBJ1-2
V: TRBV7-3
D: -
size: -

CDR3: CASSTGRNEQFF
DNA: TGTGCCAGCAGTACAGGGAGAAATGAGCAGTTCTTC
J: TRBJ2-1
V: TRBV9
D: -
size: -

CDR3: CASSYRNSRNQPQHF
DNA: TGTGCCAGTAGTTACCGGAACAGCCGAAATCAGCCCCAGCATTTT
J: TRBJ1-5
V: TRBV19
D: -
size: -

CDR3: CASSQGLVTDTQYF
DNA: TGTGCCAGCAGCCAAGGGCTAGTCACGGATACGCAGTATTTT
J: TRBJ2-3
V: TRBV4-2
D: -
size: -

CDR3: CASSLLANEQYF
DNA: TGCGCCAGCAGCTTACTAGCGAACGAGCAGTACTTC
J: TRBJ2-7
V: TRBV5-1
D: TRBD2
size: -

CDR3: CASSLSPGNYGYTF
DNA: TGTGCCAGCAGCTTAAGCCCAGGGAACTATGGCTACACCTTC
J: TRBJ1-2
V: TRBV13
D: -
size: -

CDR3: CASSTRQGRNYGYTF
DNA: TGTGCCAGCAGCACTCGACAGGGAAGGAACTATGGCTACACCTTC
J: TRBJ1-2
V: TRBV28
D: TRBD1
size: once

CDR3: CASSTTHTQYF
DNA: TGTGCCAGCAGCACGACCCATACGCAGTATTTT
J: TRBJ2-3
V: TRBV6-6
D: -
size: -

CDR3: CASSGLAGVGTQYF
DNA: TGTGCCAGCAGCGGACTAGCGGGAGTTGGGACCCAGTACTTC
J: TRBJ2-5
V: TRBV9
D: TRBD2
size: -

CDR3: CASSLDGRRGVQETQYF
DNA: TGTGCCAGCAGCTTAGATGGTCGGAGAGGGGTCCAAGAGACCCAGTACTTC
J: TRBJ2-5
V: TRBV11-3
D: -
size: -

CDR3: CASIRLQVAFF
DNA: TGTGCCAGCATACGTTTACAGGTCGCTTTCTTT
J: TRBJ1-1
V: TRBV28
D: -
size: -

CDR3: CASHRDRGYNEQFF
DNA: TGTGCCAGCCACCGGGACAGGGGGTACAATGAGCAGTTCTTC
J: TRBJ2-1
V: TRBV18
D: TRBD1
size: -

CDR3: CAISAGDTSGNTIYF
DNA: TGTGCCATCAGTGCTGGGGACACCTCTGGAAACACCATATATTTT
J: TRBJ1-3
V: TRBV10-3
D: -
size: few

CDR3: CASSLRARGGTGELFF
DNA: TGTGCCAGCAGCTTACGGGCCAGGGGCGGAACCGGGGAGCTGTTTTTT
J: TRBJ2-2
V: TRBV7-6
D: -
size: -

CDR3: CASSKYTGDVDQPQHF
DNA: TGTGCCAGTAGTAAATACACAGGGGATGTTGATCAGCCCCAGCATTTT
J: TRBJ1-5
V: TRBV19
D: TRBD1
size: -

CDR3: CASSLTSGGPWEQYF
DNA: TGTGCCAGCAGCCTCACTAGCGGGGGCCCTTGGGAGCAGTACTTC
J: TRBJ2-7
V: TRBV6-6
D: TRBD2
size: -